This TCR beta chain was recorded in a study of shared clonotypes between healthy human individuals. Background on the study: Every donor yielded three CD4 naive, three CD4 memory, two CD8 naive and one CD8 memory plate.

Once extracted for a subset, genomic DNA was divided evenly among several immunoSEQ plates. Using immunoSEQ multiplex PCR, the repertoire was profiled, and TCRdb retains in-frame clones only, with some absent. The sample includes millions of clones, roughly 91% seen only once; the top ten take 1.5% to 2%. The CDR3 consists of 16 residues. The germline gives CDR1 SGHRS, CDR2 YFSETQ. J lost 6 bases, V lost 3 bases, and 7 bases had no gene match. The study's findings and limits: Only a few donors were included, so the genetic and exposure-history diversity represented was limited. Blood alone was sampled, and tissue repertoires likely differ.

The naive CD8 fraction comprised CD45RO-negative cells positively selected for CCR7 and excluded terminally differentiated effector memory CD45RA+ cells. Points on this clone: Its antigen is as yet unknown.

The receptor comes from a man aged 18 to 30 in good health. Some clones in this sample may be carry-over from other donors' samples. Sequencing was carried out using naive CD8+ T cells from PBMCs. The chain is built from TRBV5-1 and TRBJ2-3, with 13 positions matching TRBD2. CDR3 sequence: CASSSGLAGSVDTQYF. CDR3 in DNA: TGCGCCAGCAGCTCGGGACTAGCGGGATCGGTGGATACGCAGTATTTT.